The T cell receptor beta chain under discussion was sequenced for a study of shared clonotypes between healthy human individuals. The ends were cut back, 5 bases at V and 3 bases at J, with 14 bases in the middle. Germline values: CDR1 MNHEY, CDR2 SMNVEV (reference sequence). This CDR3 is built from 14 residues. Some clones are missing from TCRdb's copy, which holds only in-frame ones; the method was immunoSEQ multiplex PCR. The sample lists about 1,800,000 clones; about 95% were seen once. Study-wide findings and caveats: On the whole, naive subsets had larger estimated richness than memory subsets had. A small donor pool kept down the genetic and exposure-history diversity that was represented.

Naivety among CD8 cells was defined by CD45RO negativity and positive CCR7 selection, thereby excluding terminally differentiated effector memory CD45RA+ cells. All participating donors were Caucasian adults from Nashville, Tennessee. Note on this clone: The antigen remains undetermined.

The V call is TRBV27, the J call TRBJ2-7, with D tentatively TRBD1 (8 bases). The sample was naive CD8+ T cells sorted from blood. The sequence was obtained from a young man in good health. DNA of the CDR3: TGTGCCAGCAGTCCGGACAGGGAGGGCTACGAGCAGTACTTC. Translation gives CASSPDREGYEQYF.